This T cell receptor (beta chain) stems from a study of cytomegalovirus exposure and HLA in healthy donors. The PCR contained 60 Vbeta and 13 Jbeta primers. Profiling relied on immunoSEQ multiplex PCR, and the TCRdb table lists in-frame clones only, not all of them. The profile covers over 150,000 clones, with roughly 80% appearing a single time and more than 1.2% taken by the ten largest. The CDR3 contains 15 residues. Trimming removed 1 base at V and 6 bases at J, with 15 bases between. Germline assignment: CDR1 MNHNS and CDR2 SASEGT. V is TRBV6-1 and J is TRBJ1-1, with a tentative D call TRBD1 (6 bases). This TCR was recovered from a man younger than 35 in good health and CMV-seronegative. The sequenced sample consisted of PBMCs. Here the CDR3 reads CASSEVGQGWAEAFF. Here the CDR3 DNA reads TGTGCCAGCAGTGAAGTAGGTCAGGGGTGGGCTGAAGCTTTCTTT.